A selection of T cell receptor beta chains follows, all from one sample in a study of blood T cell repertoires in COVID-19. Data came from immunoSEQ multiplex PCR; TCRdb stores just in-frame clones and leaves some out. The sample lists roughly 400,000 clones, 70% to 90% occurring once. Sample: PBMCs or T cells enriched from blood (not recorded which). These TCRs come from a woman between 18 and 29 years old who had been exposed to COVID-19. Each CDR3 is given with its conserved first and last residue. D genes are given only for firm matches. A clone size is listed for some rows: how often the clone was seen (once, few, many), or a class if it is expanded.

v_gene: TRBV6-5; d_gene: -; abundance: -; j_gene: TRBJ1-1; CDR3nt: TGTGCCAGCAGTTCCAGGGCTGGGAACACTGAAGCTTTCTTT; CDR3aa: CASSSRAGNTEAFF
v_gene: TRBV5-1; d_gene: -; abundance: -; j_gene: TRBJ2-5; CDR3nt: TGCGCCAGCAGTATGCCGACGGGAGATGGGTTCCAAGAGACCCAGTACTTC; CDR3aa: CASSMPTGDGFQETQYF
v_gene: TRBV2; d_gene: -; abundance: -; j_gene: TRBJ2-7; CDR3nt: TGTGCCAGCAAATCCAGGGGATGGGACGAGCAGTACTTC; CDR3aa: CASKSRGWDEQYF
v_gene: TRBV4-2; d_gene: -; abundance: few; j_gene: TRBJ1-5; CDR3nt: TGTGCCAGCAGCCAAGATCACGAGAGCAATCAGCCCCAGCATTTT; CDR3aa: CASSQDHESNQPQHF
v_gene: TRBV19; d_gene: -; abundance: -; j_gene: TRBJ1-5; CDR3nt: TGTGCCAGCCAAGGACAGTTGTATCAGCCCCAGCATTTT; CDR3aa: CASQGQLYQPQHF
v_gene: TRBV3-1/TRBV3-2; d_gene: TRBD2; abundance: -; j_gene: TRBJ2-7; CDR3nt: TGTGCCAGCAGAGGTAGCGGGAGTCTTTACGAGCAGTACTTC; CDR3aa: CASRGSGSLYEQYF
v_gene: TRBV2; d_gene: TRBD1; abundance: -; j_gene: TRBJ2-5; CDR3nt: TGTGCCAGCAGTGGAGACGGGACAGGAGGAGAGACCCAGTACTTC; CDR3aa: CASSGDGTGGETQYF
v_gene: TRBV7-8; d_gene: TRBD1; abundance: -; j_gene: TRBJ1-5; CDR3nt: TGTGCCAGCAGCCATAGTCTAGGGGGCCGGAATCAGCCCCAGCATTTT; CDR3aa: CASSHSLGGRNQPQHF
v_gene: TRBV6-1; d_gene: -; abundance: -; j_gene: TRBJ2-3; CDR3nt: TGTGCCAGCAGTGCCTTCCAGTATCGCCAGACTAGCACAGATACGCAGTATTTT; CDR3aa: CASSAFQYRQTSTDTQYF
v_gene: TRBV3-1/TRBV3-2; d_gene: -; abundance: -; j_gene: TRBJ1-3; CDR3nt: TGTGCCAGCAGCCCTGGCCACCCTGGACTTGGAAACACCATATATTTT; CDR3aa: CASSPGHPGLGNTIYF
v_gene: TRBV6-5; d_gene: TRBD2; abundance: -; j_gene: TRBJ2-3; CDR3nt: TGTGCCAGCAGTTACGGGGGAGGGATGAATACGCAGTATTTT; CDR3aa: CASSYGGGMNTQYF
v_gene: TRBV12-2; d_gene: -; abundance: -; j_gene: TRBJ2-1; CDR3nt: TGTGCAAGTCGCTCGAAGACTAGCGGGAGGTCCCATGGCTCCTACAATGAGCAGTTCTTC; CDR3aa: CASRSKTSGRSHGSYNEQFF
v_gene: TRBV6-1; d_gene: TRBD1; abundance: once; j_gene: TRBJ1-2; CDR3nt: TGTGCCAGCAGTGAATTTCGGCAGGGGGCGGATGGCTACACCTTC; CDR3aa: CASSEFRQGADGYTF
v_gene: TRBV19; d_gene: TRBD2; abundance: -; j_gene: TRBJ2-3; CDR3nt: TGTGCCAGTAGTGCCCTAGCGGGGTCCCTCACAGATACGCAGTATTTT; CDR3aa: CASSALAGSLTDTQYF
v_gene: TRBV11-2; d_gene: TRBD2; abundance: -; j_gene: TRBJ2-1; CDR3nt: TGTGCCAGCAGCTTAGAGCTAGCGGTGGGGGAGCAGTTCTTC; CDR3aa: CASSLELAVGEQFF
v_gene: TRBV5-4; d_gene: -; abundance: -; j_gene: TRBJ2-1; CDR3nt: TGTGCCAGCAGCTACTCGGGGAGCTCCTACAATGAGCAGTTCTTC; CDR3aa: CASSYSGSSYNEQFF
v_gene: TRBV24-1; d_gene: -; abundance: -; j_gene: TRBJ2-6; CDR3nt: TGTGCCACCAGTGATTTCCCGGGACAAAAGTCTGGGGCCAACGTCCTGACTTTC; CDR3aa: CATSDFPGQKSGANVLTF
v_gene: TRBV28; d_gene: TRBD2; abundance: -; j_gene: TRBJ2-7; CDR3nt: TGTGCCAGCAGTCTTACATTAGCGGGAGGGCCGTCCGAGCAGTACTTC; CDR3aa: CASSLTLAGGPSEQYF
v_gene: TRBV5-4; d_gene: TRBD1; abundance: -; j_gene: TRBJ1-4; CDR3nt: TGTGCCAGCAGCACGGACAGGGGACGGGGAAAACTGTTTTTT; CDR3aa: CASSTDRGRGKLFF
v_gene: TRBV18; d_gene: TRBD1; abundance: -; j_gene: TRBJ2-7; CDR3nt: TGTGCCAGCTCATTCCGGCGGGACAGGGCGTACGAGCAGTACTTC; CDR3aa: CASSFRRDRAYEQYF
v_gene: TRBV18; d_gene: TRBD1; abundance: -; j_gene: TRBJ2-3; CDR3nt: TGTGCCAGCTCATATACAGGACAGGGGAGCGCAGATACGCAGTATTTT; CDR3aa: CASSYTGQGSADTQYF
v_gene: TRBV11-2; d_gene: TRBD2; abundance: -; j_gene: TRBJ2-1; CDR3nt: TGTGCCAGCAACCCAGCGGGAGTCTCCTACAATGAGCAGTTCTTC; CDR3aa: CASNPAGVSYNEQFF
v_gene: TRBV5-8; d_gene: -; abundance: -; j_gene: TRBJ1-3; CDR3nt: TGTGCCAGCAGCTTTCAGGTCTCTGGAAACACCATATATTTT; CDR3aa: CASSFQVSGNTIYF
v_gene: TRBV5-5; d_gene: -; abundance: -; j_gene: TRBJ1-5; CDR3nt: TGTGCCAGCACTGCGGACGGGAATAGCAATCAGCCCCAGCATTTT; CDR3aa: CASTADGNSNQPQHF
v_gene: TRBV27; d_gene: -; abundance: -; j_gene: TRBJ2-1; CDR3nt: TGTGCCAGTTTCCCGGGGGGCCTCGGCAATGAGCAGTTCTTC; CDR3aa: CASFPGGLGNEQFF
v_gene: TRBV7-2; d_gene: TRBD2; abundance: -; j_gene: TRBJ2-3; CDR3nt: TGTGCCAGCAGCTTAAAGCGTTCCACTAGCGGCACAGATACGCAGTATTTT; CDR3aa: CASSLKRSTSGTDTQYF
v_gene: TRBV4-2; d_gene: TRBD1; abundance: -; j_gene: TRBJ2-1; CDR3nt: TGTGCCAGCAGCCAAGACAGGACAGGGGGCTACAATGAGCAGTTCTTC; CDR3aa: CASSQDRTGGYNEQFF
v_gene: TRBV28; d_gene: -; abundance: -; j_gene: TRBJ1-5; CDR3nt: TGTGCCAGCAGTTCCGGGACTTATAGCAATCAGCCCCAGCATTTT; CDR3aa: CASSSGTYSNQPQHF
v_gene: TRBV28; d_gene: TRBD1; abundance: -; j_gene: TRBJ1-4; CDR3nt: TGTGCCAGCAGTTTAGACAGGGCAACTAATGAAAAACTGTTTTTT; CDR3aa: CASSLDRATNEKLFF
v_gene: TRBV2; d_gene: TRBD1; abundance: -; j_gene: TRBJ1-2; CDR3nt: TGTGCCAGCATCGGGACAGGGGGCTCTTTGAATGGCTACACCTTC; CDR3aa: CASIGTGGSLNGYTF
v_gene: TRBV9; d_gene: -; abundance: -; j_gene: TRBJ1-6; CDR3nt: TGTGCCAGCAGCGTGCTCCCAGGGGCGGATTCACCCCTCCACTTT; CDR3aa: CASSVLPGADSPLHF
v_gene: TRBV7-7; d_gene: -; abundance: -; j_gene: TRBJ2-1; CDR3nt: TGTGCCAGCAGGTCGGACCTTGCGGGAACCTACAATGAGCAGTTCTTC; CDR3aa: CASRSDLAGTYNEQFF
v_gene: TRBV27; d_gene: TRBD2; abundance: -; j_gene: TRBJ2-3; CDR3nt: TGTGCCAGCAGTTTGGCGGGACTACCCTCAGATACGCAGTATTTT; CDR3aa: CASSLAGLPSDTQYF
v_gene: TRBV6-4; d_gene: -; abundance: -; j_gene: TRBJ1-3; CDR3nt: TGTGCCAGCAGTGCTAGGTCAAACACCATATATTTT; CDR3aa: CASSARSNTIYF
v_gene: TRBV9; d_gene: TRBD2; abundance: -; j_gene: TRBJ2-5; CDR3nt: TGTGCCAGCAGCCCCATCGTGGGCGGGGGGGCCGTAGAGACCCAGTACTTC; CDR3aa: CASSPIVGGGAVETQYF
v_gene: TRBV5-6; d_gene: TRBD1; abundance: -; j_gene: TRBJ1-4; CDR3nt: TGTGCCAGCAGCAAGCCCGACAGGGTAGATGAAAAACTGTTTTTT; CDR3aa: CASSKPDRVDEKLFF
v_gene: TRBV30; d_gene: -; abundance: -; j_gene: TRBJ1-3; CDR3nt: TGTGCCTGGAATACAGGTAGCTCTGGAAACACCATATATTTT; CDR3aa: CAWNTGSSGNTIYF
v_gene: TRBV29-1; d_gene: -; abundance: -; j_gene: TRBJ2-1; CDR3nt: TGCAGCGTTGCGGACAGTTACAATGAGCAGTTCTTC; CDR3aa: CSVADSYNEQFF
v_gene: TRBV6-5; d_gene: -; abundance: -; j_gene: TRBJ1-2; CDR3nt: TGTGCCAGCAGTTATACAGGGAACGGCTACACCTTC; CDR3aa: CASSYTGNGYTF
v_gene: TRBV19; d_gene: -; abundance: -; j_gene: TRBJ1-5; CDR3nt: TGTGCCAGTAGTATTGGGCCCCCCAACGGCCAGCCCCAGCATTTT; CDR3aa: CASSIGPPNGQPQHF
v_gene: TRBV15; d_gene: TRBD2; abundance: -; j_gene: TRBJ2-5; CDR3nt: TGTGCCACCAGCAGAGTCAGGACTAGCCGGGAGACCCAGTACTTC; CDR3aa: CATSRVRTSRETQYF
v_gene: TRBV19; d_gene: -; abundance: -; j_gene: TRBJ2-2; CDR3nt: TGTGCCAGCCGAATAGGGGGGGCCGGGGAGCTGTTTTTT; CDR3aa: CASRIGGAGELFF
v_gene: TRBV7-6; d_gene: TRBD1; abundance: -; j_gene: TRBJ1-6; CDR3nt: TGTGCCAGCAGCTTAGTCCCCGGGACAGGGTGGTCACCCCTCCACTTT; CDR3aa: CASSLVPGTGWSPLHF
v_gene: TRBV23-1; d_gene: -; abundance: -; j_gene: TRBJ2-7; CDR3nt: TGCGCCAGCAGTGAAAGGGGCATTTACTACGAGCAGTACTTC; CDR3aa: CASSERGIYYEQYF
v_gene: TRBV28; d_gene: -; abundance: -; j_gene: TRBJ1-5; CDR3nt: TGTGCCAGCAGGGCCAATCAGCCCCAGCATTTT; CDR3aa: CASRANQPQHF
v_gene: TRBV18; d_gene: TRBD1; abundance: -; j_gene: TRBJ1-1; CDR3nt: TGTGCCAGCTCATCAGACAGGGGCGGCACTGAAGCTTTCTTT; CDR3aa: CASSSDRGGTEAFF
v_gene: TRBV27; d_gene: TRBD2; abundance: -; j_gene: TRBJ2-1; CDR3nt: TGTGCCAGCAGTGCACTAGCGGGAGGCCACAATGAGCAGTTCTTC; CDR3aa: CASSALAGGHNEQFF
v_gene: TRBV6-5; d_gene: -; abundance: -; j_gene: TRBJ1-4; CDR3nt: TGTGCCAGCAGTTACTCAGGGGTCGCAACTAATGAAAAACTGTTTTTT; CDR3aa: CASSYSGVATNEKLFF
v_gene: TRBV5-1; d_gene: -; abundance: -; j_gene: TRBJ2-1; CDR3nt: TGCGCCAGCAGCTTGGGCGGGGACTCCTACAATGAGCAGTTCTTC; CDR3aa: CASSLGGDSYNEQFF
v_gene: TRBV27; d_gene: -; abundance: -; j_gene: TRBJ2-7; CDR3nt: TGTGCCAGCAGTTTTGGGGAGAAGCAGTACTTC; CDR3aa: CASSFGEKQYF
v_gene: TRBV19; d_gene: -; abundance: -; j_gene: TRBJ1-1; CDR3nt: TGTGCCAGTAGTATTAGTACAGGGTTAGGTGGAGCTTTCTTT; CDR3aa: CASSISTGLGGAFF
v_gene: TRBV11-2; d_gene: TRBD2; abundance: -; j_gene: TRBJ2-1; CDR3nt: TGTGCCAGCAGCTTAGCCCGACTAGCGGGAGTTAATGAGCAGTTCTTC; CDR3aa: CASSLARLAGVNEQFF